This T cell receptor beta chain emerged from a study of blood T cells in healthy people across ages. This clonotype was observed many times. Together with a sample-barcoded 5' primer, a J-beta primer mix was included in a second PCR lasting about 6 to 11 cycles. TCRdb recomputed calls from the 5' RACE reads with MiXCR, one row per CDR3 protein. The sample has fewer than 950,000 distinct CDR3 sequences; about 37% are singletons. V lost 5 bases, J lost 2 bases, and 3 bases stayed unmatched. The CDR3 sequence is 14 residues long. The V gene's germline CDR1 is SGHTA and CDR2 FQGNSA. This clonotype was obtained from a man younger than 35 in good health. Sequencing was performed on blood. The chain carries TRBV7-2 and TRBJ1-5; TRBD1 matches 7 bases. The CDR3 protein is CASSAGQGNQPQHF. Here the CDR3 DNA reads TGTGCCAGCAGCGCCGGACAGGGCAATCAGCCCCAGCATTTT.